This TCR beta chain appears in the sequencing data of a study of CD8 T cells in ankylosing spondylitis. Findings and caveats of the study: Disease-linked clones reportedly showed significant enrichment in matched ankylosing spondylitis synovial fluid.

Making use of molecular barcodes, quantitative 5'-RACE generated TCR beta libraries. From the 5' RACE reads, TCRdb called clonotypes with MiXCR, one entry per CDR3 protein. The sample shows about 360,000 distinct CDR3 sequences, approximately 20% of them seen only once. In regard to this clonotype: Its target is not known.

Germline CDR1 SGHVS, CDR2 FNYEAQ. The length of the CDR3 is 17 residues. The V and J ends lost 2 bases and 2 bases respectively, with 13 bases between them. The sample consisted of blood, either unsorted or a sorted T cell fraction (not recorded which). This TCR came from a male donor with ankylosing spondylitis or in good health (not recorded which). V usage is TRBV7-6 and J usage is TRBJ2-6, with no clear D. The chain's CDR3 is CASSLNIVRTGANVLTF. The CDR3 region has the DNA TGTGCCAGCAGCTTAAATATTGTTCGTACTGGGGCCAACGTCCTGACTTTC.